These T cell receptor beta chains were read from a single sample in a study of cytomegalovirus exposure and HLA in healthy donors. Assay used: immunoSEQ multiplex PCR; TCRdb lists only in-frame clones, some missing. The sample gives about 140,000 clones, over 70% of which show up once; 2.8% is in the top ten. Sequenced sample: PBMCs. The source is a male donor in good health and CMV-seronegative. Each CDR3 is given with its conserved first and last residue. The D gene is left open where the match is weak. Some rows have no size entry. The others give once, few or many, or a class for an expanded clone.

J	V	D	size	length	CDR3	DNA
TRBJ2-7	TRBV4-1	.	once	14	CASSQGGSSYEQYF	TGCGCCAGCAGCCAAGGAGGGAGCTCCTACGAGCAGTACTTC
TRBJ1-2	TRBV19	TRBD1	few	16	CASSETPGGLPYGYTF	TGTGCCAGTAGTGAGACTCCAGGGGGCCTCCCTTATGGCTACACCTTC
TRBJ1-2	TRBV20-1	.	.	11	CSARSGYGYTF	TGCAGTGCTAGAAGCGGCTATGGCTACACCTTC
TRBJ1-6	TRBV7-3	.	.	12	CASSLNGSPLHF	TGTGCCAGCAGCCTAAACGGGTCACCCCTCCACTTT
TRBJ2-7	TRBV6-6	.	.	13	CASSNQGSYEQYF	TGTGCCAGCAGCAACCAGGGGTCCTACGAGCAGTACTTC
TRBJ2-3	TRBV9	.	.	15	CASSVEGKDTDTQYF	TGTGCCAGCAGCGTAGAGGGGAAGGACACAGATACGCAGTATTTT
TRBJ2-7	TRBV9	TRBD1	.	15	CASSVGGTGGDEQYF	TGTGCCAGCAGCGTAGGAGGGACAGGGGGCGACGAGCAGTACTTC
TRBJ1-5	TRBV18	.	.	12	CASSREDQPQHF	TGTGCCAGCTCACGCGAAGATCAGCCCCAGCATTTT
TRBJ1-1	TRBV12-5	.	.	14	CASGLGDMNTEAFF	TGTGCTAGTGGTTTGGGGGACATGAACACTGAAGCTTTCTTT
TRBJ2-7	TRBV25-1	TRBD2	.	15	CASSARTSSPYEQYF	TGTGCCAGCAGTGCTCGGACTAGTTCCCCCTACGAGCAGTACTTC
TRBJ2-2	TRBV10-2	.	.	11	CASTRTGELFF	TGCGCCAGCACTAGGACCGGGGAGCTGTTTTTT
TRBJ2-1	TRBV9	TRBD1	.	16	CASSVSGTGGANEQFF	TGTGCCAGCAGCGTCTCCGGGACAGGGGGCGCGAATGAGCAGTTCTTC
TRBJ1-2	TRBV6-5	.	.	15	CASTHFGDLNYGYTF	TGTGCCAGCACCCATTTCGGGGATCTGAACTATGGCTACACCTTC
TRBJ2-7	TRBV4-1	.	.	14	CASSQVLSTYEQYF	TGCGCCAGCAGCCAAGTTCTCAGTACCTACGAGCAGTACTTC
TRBJ2-5	TRBV29-1	TRBD2	.	17	CSVDGVPGTSGSETQYF	TGCAGCGTTGATGGGGTTCCGGGGACCAGCGGGAGTGAGACCCAGTACTTC
TRBJ2-3	TRBV5-4	TRBD1	.	14	CASSLDRASDTQYF	TGTGCCAGCAGCCTGGACAGGGCTTCAGATACGCAGTATTTT
TRBJ2-1	TRBV4-3	TRBD2	.	15	CASSQDIAGNNEQFF	TGCGCCAGCAGCCAAGACATAGCGGGGAACAATGAGCAGTTCTTC
TRBJ2-3	TRBV5-6	TRBD2	.	14	CASSLVASGLEQYF	TGTGCCAGCAGCTTGGTGGCTAGCGGGCTCGAGCAGTATTTT
TRBJ2-3	TRBV6-5	.	.	16	CASSYSRLRSADTQYF	TGTGCCAGCAGTTACTCTCGACTGAGATCGGCTGATACGCAGTATTTT
TRBJ2-7	TRBV5-1	TRBD2	.	15	CASSLGAGTRGEQYF	TGCGCCAGCAGCTTGGGCGCCGGGACTAGGGGCGAGCAGTACTTC
TRBJ1-5	TRBV15	.	.	14	CATSPGALNQPQHF	TGTGCCACCAGTCCAGGGGCACTCAATCAGCCCCAGCATTTT
TRBJ2-7	TRBV18	.	once	13	CASSPTLALEQYF	TGTGCCAGCTCACCGACATTGGCTTTAGAGCAGTACTTC
TRBJ1-1	TRBV5-4	.	.	15	CASSLGGSMNTEAFF	TGTGCCAGCAGCTTGGGAGGGTCCATGAACACTGAAGCTTTCTTT
TRBJ2-7	TRBV11-2	TRBD2	.	14	CASTSTSGPYEQYF	TGTGCCAGCACTTCAACTAGCGGTCCTTACGAGCAGTACTTC
TRBJ1-1	TRBV19	.	.	17	CASSIAAGRLGDTEAFF	TGTGCCAGTAGTATAGCGGCAGGACGTCTCGGGGACACTGAAGCTTTCTTT
TRBJ2-5	TRBV9	TRBD2	.	15	CASSPGLAGQETQYF	TGTGCCAGCAGCCCGGGACTAGCGGGCCAAGAGACCCAGTACTTC
TRBJ1-1	TRBV7-3	.	.	13	CASSSQGNTEAFF	TGTGCCAGCAGCTCACAGGGGAACACTGAAGCTTTCTTT
TRBJ1-3	TRBV7-6	.	few	15	CASSDAGPPGNTIYF	TGTGCCAGCAGCGATGCCGGTCCCCCTGGAAACACCATATATTTT
TRBJ2-1	TRBV19	TRBD2	.	14	CASSAGLAGGQGFF	TGTGCCAGTAGTGCCGGACTAGCGGGAGGGCAGGGTTTCTTC
TRBJ2-1	TRBV2	TRBD2	.	16	CASSVLGLAGGGEQFF	TGTGCCAGCAGCGTCTTGGGACTAGCGGGGGGGGGTGAGCAGTTCTTC
TRBJ2-1	TRBV7-6	TRBD1	.	15	CASSLALGQVGEQFF	TGTGCCAGCAGCTTAGCCCTAGGACAGGTTGGTGAGCAGTTCTTC
TRBJ2-1	TRBV7-3	.	.	16	CASSTRGRGSYNEQFF	TGTGCCAGCAGCACCCGCGGGCGTGGGTCCTACAATGAGCAGTTCTTC
TRBJ2-7	TRBV7-9	.	.	14	CASSAHGTHYEQYF	TGTGCCAGCAGCGCGCATGGGACTCACTACGAGCAGTACTTC
TRBJ2-7	TRBV10-2	TRBD2	few	17	CASSESSLAGGSYEQYF	TGCGCCAGCAGTGAGTCTAGCCTAGCGGGAGGCTCATACGAGCAGTACTTC
TRBJ2-1	TRBV20-1	.	.	11	CSAEDRGLLFF	TGCAGTGCTGAGGACCGGGGATTGCTGTTCTTC
TRBJ1-6	TRBV30	.	.	14	CAWSTSLWGSPLHF	TGTGCCTGGAGTACCTCATTGTGGGGCTCACCCCTCCACTTT
TRBJ2-7	TRBV21-1	.	once	15	CASSSVSGEYYEQYF	TGTGCCAGCAGCAGCGTTTCAGGGGAGTACTACGAGCAGTACTTC
TRBJ1-5	TRBV6-6	TRBD1	.	16	CASSSRGGYSNQPQHF	TGTGCCAGCAGTTCCCGAGGGGGCTATAGCAATCAGCCCCAGCATTTT
TRBJ2-3	TRBV6-1	TRBD2	.	15	CASSGLAGDTDTQYF	TGTGCCAGCAGTGGACTAGCGGGGGACACAGATACGCAGTATTTT
TRBJ2-7	TRBV21-1	.	.	16	CASSKALGINPYEQYF	TGTGCCAGCAGCAAAGCGCTCGGTATAAATCCCTACGAGCAGTACTTC
TRBJ1-1	TRBV12-5	.	.	13	CASGLEGGTEAFF	TGTGCTAGTGGTTTGGAAGGGGGCACTGAAGCTTTCTTT
TRBJ1-2	TRBV6-6	.	.	11	CASSPRGGYTF	TGTGCCAGCTCCCCCAGGGGTGGCTACACCTTC
TRBJ2-2	TRBV7-3	TRBD2	.	15	CASSGGRAAAGELFF	TGTGCCAGCAGTGGCGGGAGGGCCGCGGCCGGGGAGCTGTTTTTT
TRBJ2-2	TRBV7-7	.	.	14	CASSLGAMTGELFF	TGTGCTAGCAGCTTAGGGGCGATGACCGGGGAGCTGTTTTTT
TRBJ1-3	TRBV5-1	.	.	17	CASSLAGRGAAGNTIYF	TGCGCCAGCAGCTTGGCCGGACGGGGGGCAGCTGGAAACACCATATATTTT
TRBJ2-7	TRBV27	TRBD1	.	12	CASGTENYEQYF	TGTGCCAGCGGGACAGAAAACTACGAGCAGTACTTC
TRBJ2-7	TRBV19	TRBD2	few	13	CASQLAGDYEQYF	TGTGCCAGCCAACTAGCGGGGGACTACGAGCAGTACTTC